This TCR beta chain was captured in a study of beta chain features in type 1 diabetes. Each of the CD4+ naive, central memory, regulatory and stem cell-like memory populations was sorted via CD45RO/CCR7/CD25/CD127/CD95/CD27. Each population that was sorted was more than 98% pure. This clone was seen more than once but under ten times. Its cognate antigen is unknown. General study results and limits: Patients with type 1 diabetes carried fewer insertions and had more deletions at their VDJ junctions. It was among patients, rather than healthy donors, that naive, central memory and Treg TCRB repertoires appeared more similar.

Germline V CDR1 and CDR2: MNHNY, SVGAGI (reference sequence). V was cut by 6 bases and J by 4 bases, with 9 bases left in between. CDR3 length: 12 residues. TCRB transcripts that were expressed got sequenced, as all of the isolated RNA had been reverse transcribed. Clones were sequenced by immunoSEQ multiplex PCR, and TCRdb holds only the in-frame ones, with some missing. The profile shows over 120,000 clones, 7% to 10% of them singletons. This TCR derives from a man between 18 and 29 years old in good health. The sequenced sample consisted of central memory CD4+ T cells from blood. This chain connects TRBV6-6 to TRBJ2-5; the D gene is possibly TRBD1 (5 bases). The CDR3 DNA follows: TGTGCCAGCAGCACCCAGGGAGAGACCCAGTACTTC. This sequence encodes CASSTQGETQYF.